A single sample is the source of the 25 T cell receptor beta chains below, sequenced in a study of cytomegalovirus exposure and HLA in healthy donors. Researchers ran the PCR with 60 Vbeta and 13 Jbeta primers. Generated by immunoSEQ multiplex PCR, the TCRdb table keeps only in-frame clones and is missing some. The table has 150,000 to 250,000 clones, around 80% seen once. Sequencing was carried out using PBMCs. Receptors originate from a woman aged 25 to 39 in good health and CMV-seropositive.

The V gene is TRBV4-1, the J gene TRBJ2-7; D not certain. V lost 1 base to trimming and J lost 2 bases, with 6 bases between them. Per germline, CDR1 MGHRA and CDR2 YSYEKL. The CDR3 loop spans 13 amino acids. The CDR3: CASSQGVPYEQYF. CDR3 nucleotides: TGCGCCAGCAGCCAAGGAGTACCCTACGAGCAGTACTTC.

The V gene is TRBV27, the J gene TRBJ2-5; 15 nucleotides agree with TRBD2. Unmatched junction bases numbered 7, after V lost 5 bases and J lost 0 bases. The CDR3 runs to 18 residues. The V gene's germline CDR1 is MNHEY and CDR2 SMNVEV (reference sequence). The CDR3 loop is CASSLGLAGGVHQETQYF. CDR3 DNA: TGTGCCAGCAGTCTGGGACTAGCGGGGGGCGTACACCAAGAGACCCAGTACTTC.

The chain has TRBV11-3 and TRBJ2-7; weak D call: TRBD1 (6 bases). This CDR3 contains 13 residues. V was cut by 5 bases and J by 6 bases, with 14 bases left in between. CDR1 is SGHNT, CDR2 YENEEA, per germline. For the CDR3, the DNA is TGTGCCAGCAGCGCGAGAACAGGGTCCGAGCAGTACTTC. This gives the protein CASSARTGSEQYF.

The chain has TRBV9 and TRBJ2-7; no reliable D call. V lost 4 bases, J lost 2 bases, and 19 bases lay in between. Looked up from germline, CDR1 is SGDLS and CDR2 is YYNGEE. The CDR3 spans 16 residues. Written as DNA, the CDR3 is TGTGCCAGCAGCACGGGTTTACAAACGAGCACCTACGAGCAGTACTTC. Translation: CASSTGLQTSTYEQYF.

V usage is TRBV25-1 and J usage is TRBJ2-5; 8 nucleotides agree with TRBD1. CDR1 is MGHDK and CDR2 is SYGVNS in the germline V gene. After removal of 5 bases from V and 5 bases from J, the junction contained 10 bases not matched to a gene. The CDR3 sequence is 15 residues long. CDR3 sequence: CASSSPGGRKETQYF. DNA for the CDR3: TGTGCCAGCAGTTCGCCAGGGGGCAGGAAGGAGACCCAGTACTTC.

V is TRBV9 and J is TRBJ1-1; a weak D match, TRBD1 (6 bases). This CDR3 region has 10 residues. In germline, CDR1 is SGDLS, CDR2 YYNGEE. Between the trimmed V and J ends, which lost 7 bases and 7 bases, there was a span of 8 bases. The CDR3 sequence: CASGGSEAFF. CDR3 DNA sequence: TGTGCCAGCGGGGGCAGTGAAGCTTTCTTT.

The chain recombines TRBV27 with TRBJ1-5, with D hard to call. Germline V lookup: CDR1 MNHEY, CDR2 SMNVEV (reference sequence). This CDR3 has 13 residues. The V and J ends lost 2 bases and 1 base respectively, with 3 bases between them. The CDR3 here is CASSLGSNQPQHF. The CDR3 nucleotides read TGTGCCAGCAGTTTAGGCAGCAATCAGCCCCAGCATTTT.

The V and J genes are TRBV29-1 and TRBJ2-5; D may be TRBD2 (5 bases). Trimming cost V 0 bases and J 5 bases, with 13 bases left between them. CDR3 length: 14 residues. The V gene's germline CDR1 is SQVTM and CDR2 ANQGSEA. CDR3 amino acids: CSVEEVGVMETQYF. CDR3 sequence (DNA): TGCAGCGTTGAAGAGGTGGGAGTAATGGAGACCCAGTACTTC.

J is TRBJ2-3 and V is TRBV9, with 8 bases identical to TRBD2. The length of the CDR3 is 16 residues. The V and J ends lost 4 bases and 3 bases, in that order; junction bases with no gene match: 10. Looked up from germline, CDR1 is SGDLS and CDR2 is YYNGEE. This CDR3 reads CASSPVREGLTDTQYF. CDR3 coding DNA: TGTGCCAGCAGCCCTGTCCGGGAGGGGCTAACAGATACGCAGTATTTT.

V usage is TRBV2 and J usage is TRBJ2-3; TRBD2 agrees at 7 bases. The germline gives CDR1 SNHLY, CDR2 FYNNEI. V trimming: 2 bases; J trimming: 2 bases; junction bases outside the gene matches: 1. The CDR3 length is 14 residues. CDR3 nucleotides: TGTGCCAGCAGTGAAAGCGGGACCACAGATACGCAGTATTTT. This gives the protein CASSESGTTDTQYF.

The genes are TRBV15 and TRBJ2-7; 12 positions match TRBD1. Germline CDR1 and CDR2: LNHNV and YYDKDF (reference sequence). The CDR3 totals 16 residues. V shed 1 base and J 3 bases; nucleotides not matched to a gene: 4. The CDR3 reads CATSRGGTGGGYEQYF. The CDR3, as DNA: TGTGCCACCAGCAGAGGGGGGACAGGGGGCGGCTACGAGCAGTACTTC.

The chain is built from TRBV7-2 and TRBJ2-7; TRBD2 matches 11 bases. Trimming at V came to 3 bases and at J to 4 bases, leaving 5 bases not matched to a gene. The CDR3 has 15 amino acids. The germline gives CDR1 SGHTA, CDR2 FQGNSA. The CDR3 reads CASSFSGRAGYEQYF. CDR3 in DNA: TGTGCCAGCAGCTTTAGCGGGAGGGCCGGTTACGAGCAGTACTTC.

This CDR3 reads CASSLEVGGYEQYF. For the CDR3, the DNA is TGCGCCAGCAGCTTGGAGGTGGGAGGCTACGAGCAGTACTTC. This sequence joins TRBV5-1 and TRBJ2-7; perhaps TRBD2 as D (6 bases). Deletions cut 0 bases from V and 3 bases from J, with 10 bases between. CDR1 is SGHRS and CDR2 is YFSETQ in the germline V gene. The CDR3 length is 14 residues.

The chain links TRBV2 to TRBJ1-5; D possibly corresponds to TRBD1 (5 bases). V shed 7 bases and J shed 3 bases, with 10 bases lying between them. This CDR3 is built from 13 residues. The germline gives CDR1 SNHLY, CDR2 FYNNEI. The CDR3 loop is CASTRETNQPQHF. The CDR3, as DNA: TGTGCCAGCACCAGGGAAACCAATCAGCCCCAGCATTTT.

The CDR3 region is CASSSEASGFSYEQYF. CDR3 DNA sequence: TGTGCCAGCAGCTCCGAGGCGAGCGGCTTCTCCTACGAGCAGTACTTC. This sequence joins TRBV11-3 and TRBJ2-7, with D tentatively TRBD2 (5 bases). The CDR3 runs 16 residues. Trimming shortened V by 4 bases and J by 0 bases, and 16 bases separated the two germline ends. Germline CDR1 and CDR2: SGHNT and YENEEA.

The chain links TRBV25-1 to TRBJ2-7, with 7 bases fitting TRBD2. From germline, CDR1 is MGHDK and CDR2 SYGVNS. The CDR3 covers 15 residues. The ends lost 2 bases at V and 4 bases at J; junction bases unmatched: 8. CDR3 bases: TGTGCCAGCAGTGAAATGGGGGGGGTGGGGTACGAGCAGTACTTC. Residues: CASSEMGGVGYEQYF.

V usage is TRBV15 and J usage is TRBJ2-7; TRBD1 matches at 7 bases. The CDR3 is 12 amino acids. J was trimmed by 1 base and V by 6 bases; bases with no gene match: 0. Germline CDR1 reads LNHNV; CDR2 reads YYDKDF (reference sequence). The CDR3 here is CATRGQSYEQYF. The DNA for the CDR3 is TGTGCCACCAGGGGACAGTCCTACGAGCAGTACTTC.

This chain links TRBV7-9 with TRBJ1-3; D is undetermined. Germline V gene data show CDR1 as SEHNR and CDR2 as FQNEAQ (reference sequence). CDR3 length: 16 residues. V was clipped by 7 bases and J by 3 bases, with 19 bases between them. The CDR3 is CASTRRRGAIGNTIYF. CDR3 coding DNA: TGTGCCAGCACCCGTCGGAGAGGTGCCATTGGAAACACCATATATTTT.

The rearrangement links TRBV9 to TRBJ2-3; D is unclear. V was clipped by 2 bases and J by 3 bases, with 10 bases between them. The CDR3 extends over 14 amino acids. Germline-derived CDR1 and CDR2 are SGDLS and YYNGEE. This chain's CDR3 is CASSVSPATDTQYF. The CDR3 nucleotides are TGTGCCAGCAGCGTTAGCCCCGCAACAGATACGCAGTATTTT.

V and J are TRBV5-1 and TRBJ2-7; TRBD1 aligns across 7 bases. CDR1 is SGHRS and CDR2 is YFSETQ in the germline V gene. This CDR3 spans 14 amino acids. V trimming: 4 bases; J trimming: 6 bases; junction bases outside the gene matches: 10. This CDR3 is CASSLRTSGGEQYF. CDR3 nucleotide sequence: TGCGCCAGCAGCCTACGGACTTCAGGGGGCGAGCAGTACTTC.

This clone appeared a few times. The genes are TRBV18 and TRBJ2-1; 8 bases fit TRBD2. The CDR3 is made up of 17 amino acids. V was clipped by 3 bases and J by 5 bases; unmatched bases: 12. Germline CDR1 is KGHSH and CDR2 is LQKENI. The CDR3 nucleotides are TGTGCCAGCTCACCTACGAACAGCGGGAGTAGGGACAATGAGCAGTTCTTC. Translation: CASSPTNSGSRDNEQFF.

The chain couples TRBV4-2 to TRBJ2-7; D uncertain. The V end lost 1 base, the J end lost 6 bases, and 10 bases lay between the germline ends. The CDR3 length is 13 residues. Per the germline V gene, CDR1 is LGHNA and CDR2 is YNFKEQ. Here the CDR3 DNA reads TGTGCCAGCAGCCAAGCTCCGCAGGTCGAGCAGTACTTC. Translated, it gives CASSQAPQVEQYF.

The rearrangement joins TRBV6-5 to TRBJ1-1; possibly TRBD1 for D (5 bases). V lost 1 base and J lost 3, with 9 bases in between. The V gene's germline CDR1 is MNHEY and CDR2 SVGAGI. This CDR3 is 14 amino acids long. CDR3 DNA: TGTGCCAGCAGTTACTTTCGGGGGGACACTGAAGCTTTCTTT. Protein sequence: CASSYFRGDTEAFF.

V is TRBV27 and J is TRBJ2-7; D is perhaps TRBD1 (6 bases). The CDR3 extends over 14 amino acids. With 5 bases removed from V and 2 bases from J, the gap between germline ends came to 13 bases. Germline V gives CDR1 MNHEY, CDR2 SMNVEV (reference sequence). The DNA for the CDR3 is TGTGCCAGCAGTCACCGGGACAATCCCTACGAGCAGTACTTC. Protein: CASSHRDNPYEQYF.

This chain links TRBV28 with TRBJ2-7; 10 bases line up with TRBD1. In germline, CDR1 is MDHEN, CDR2 SYDVKM. CDR3 size: 15 residues. J was trimmed by 2 bases and V by 5 bases; bases with no gene match: 6. The CDR3 region has the DNA TGTGCCAGCAGTCCTGACAGGGGGCCTGCCTACGAGCAGTACTTC. It is translated as CASSPDRGPAYEQYF.